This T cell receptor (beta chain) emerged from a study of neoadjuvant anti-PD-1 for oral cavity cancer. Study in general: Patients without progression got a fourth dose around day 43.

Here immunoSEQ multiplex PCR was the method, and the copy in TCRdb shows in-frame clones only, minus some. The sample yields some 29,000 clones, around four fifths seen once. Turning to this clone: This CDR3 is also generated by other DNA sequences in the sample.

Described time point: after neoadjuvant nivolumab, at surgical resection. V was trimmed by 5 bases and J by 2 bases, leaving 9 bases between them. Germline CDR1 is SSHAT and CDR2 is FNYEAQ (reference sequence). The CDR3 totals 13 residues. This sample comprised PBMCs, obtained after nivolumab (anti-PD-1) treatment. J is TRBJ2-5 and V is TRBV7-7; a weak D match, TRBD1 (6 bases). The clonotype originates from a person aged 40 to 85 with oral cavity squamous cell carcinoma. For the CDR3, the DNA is TGTGCCAGCAGCCTGGACAGACAAGAGACCCAGTACTTC. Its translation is CASSLDRQETQYF.